The clone carrying this TCR beta chain showed up just once. Its antigen is unidentified. The sample carries other DNA sequences with the same CDR3. The data belong to a study of cytomegalovirus exposure and HLA in healthy donors. About the study: The 120 validation repertoires, a later analysis reported, used the same platform as the approximately 650 first-cohort repertoires. Study-wide results and caveats: CMV antigen specificity was confirmed in vitro for a few CMV-associated chains. One later analysis, an examination of the roughly 130 validation repertoires, found that first-cohort TCR clusters tended to co-occur in them.

Libraries were prepared by immunoSEQ multiplex PCR; TCRdb keeps only in-frame clonotypes and omits some of them. The sample has over 50,000 clones, 80% to 95% seen once. V gave up 0 bases and J gave up 1 base, with 4 bases separating them. The CDR3 has 12 amino acids. Germline CDR1 GTSNPN, CDR2 SVGIG (reference sequence). The sequence came from a man younger than 35 in good health and CMV-seropositive. The rearrangement uses TRBV30 and TRBJ2-7; D is ambiguous. The sample consisted of PBMCs. CDR3 DNA: TGTGCCTGGAGTGTATCGTCCTACGAGCAGTACTTC. Translated, it gives CAWSVSSYEQYF.